This is a list of T cell receptor beta chains from one sample in a study of blood T cell repertoires in COVID-19. Only in-frame clones appear in the TCRdb table, and some are missing; sequencing was by immunoSEQ multiplex PCR. Of 300,000 to 400,000 clones listed, approximately 88% are singletons. The source material was peripheral blood. These TCRs come from a man aged 25 to 40 with COVID-19, enrolled during active disease. Both conserved end residues are part of each CDR3. Fields, in order: V gene, J gene, D gene, clone size, CDR3 DNA, CDR3 protein. D genes are given only for firm matches. Only some rows state a clone size, as once, few, many or a class for expanded clones.

V: TRBV7-9
J: TRBJ2-3
D: TRBD2
size: -
DNA: TGTGCCAGCAGCTCCGCTAGCGGAGGCACAGATACGCAGTATTTT
CDR3: CASSSASGGTDTQYF

V: TRBV5-1
J: TRBJ2-1
D: -
size: -
DNA: TGCGCCAGCAGCTTGGACAGGGCCTACTACAATGAGCAGTTCTTC
CDR3: CASSLDRAYYNEQFF

V: TRBV4-3
J: TRBJ2-1
D: TRBD2
size: -
DNA: TGCGCCAGCAGCCAAGATGCGGGAGATTACAATGAGCAGTTCTTC
CDR3: CASSQDAGDYNEQFF

V: TRBV11-2
J: TRBJ2-7
D: TRBD1
size: -
DNA: TGTGCCAGCAGCGTAGGGACAGCGTACGAGCAGTACTTC
CDR3: CASSVGTAYEQYF

V: TRBV6-5
J: TRBJ1-3
D: -
size: -
DNA: TGTGCCAGCTGCCGACTCCCCCAATCTGGAAACACCATATATTTT
CDR3: CASCRLPQSGNTIYF

V: TRBV7-9
J: TRBJ1-3
D: -
size: few
DNA: TGTGCCAGCAGCTTAGCTTTTAGCTCTGGAAACACCATATATTTT
CDR3: CASSLAFSSGNTIYF

V: TRBV2
J: TRBJ2-5
D: -
size: -
DNA: TGTGCCAGCAGTACCAGGGAAGAGACCCAGTACTTC
CDR3: CASSTREETQYF

V: TRBV7-2
J: TRBJ2-7
D: -
size: -
DNA: TGTGCCAGCAGCACTAGAGCGGCCACCTACGAGCAGTACTTC
CDR3: CASSTRAATYEQYF

V: TRBV5-4
J: TRBJ1-2
D: -
size: -
DNA: TGTGCCAGCAGCTTGGTGTCAGGGAATGGCTACACCTTC
CDR3: CASSLVSGNGYTF

V: TRBV19
J: TRBJ1-5
D: TRBD1
size: once
DNA: TGTGCCAGTAGTATAGCCCTGGGGACAGGGGGACAGCCCCAGCATTTT
CDR3: CASSIALGTGGQPQHF

V: TRBV7-8
J: TRBJ2-5
D: -
size: -
DNA: TGTGCCAGCAGCCGTACCGCTGGGGCAGGGGTGGTGAAGGAGACCCAGTACTTC
CDR3: CASSRTAGAGVVKETQYF

V: TRBV30
J: TRBJ2-3
D: TRBD2
size: -
DNA: TGTGCCTGGAACCGACTAGCGGGAGGGCCGAAGGATACGCAGTATTTT
CDR3: CAWNRLAGGPKDTQYF

V: TRBV12-5
J: TRBJ2-3
D: TRBD2
size: -
DNA: TGTGCTATTGATAGCGGGGGGGACACAGATACGCAGTATTTT
CDR3: CAIDSGGDTDTQYF

V: TRBV6-2/TRBV6-3
J: TRBJ1-2
D: TRBD1
size: once
DNA: TGTGCCAGCAGTTACTCGGACAGGGTGTCGAACTATGGCTACACCTTC
CDR3: CASSYSDRVSNYGYTF

V: TRBV4-1
J: TRBJ1-1
D: -
size: -
DNA: TGCGCCAGCAGCCAAGATAGGGGTGGGAACACTGAAGCTTTCTTT
CDR3: CASSQDRGGNTEAFF

V: TRBV28
J: TRBJ2-7
D: -
size: -
DNA: TGTGCCATCCCATCACCCAGGGGGCAGTACTTC
CDR3: CAIPSPRGQYF

V: TRBV15
J: TRBJ2-1
D: TRBD2
size: -
DNA: TGTGCCACCAGCAGGCCCGGGACTAGCGGGATCAATGAGCAGTTCTTC
CDR3: CATSRPGTSGINEQFF

V: TRBV24-1
J: TRBJ1-2
D: -
size: -
DNA: TGTGCCACCAGTGACGGGGGGGAGGTCTATGGCTACACCTTC
CDR3: CATSDGGEVYGYTF

V: TRBV5-1
J: TRBJ2-7
D: -
size: -
DNA: TGCGCCAGCAGCTTGGAGTGGGGCCACGAGCAGTACTTC
CDR3: CASSLEWGHEQYF

V: TRBV6-2/TRBV6-3
J: TRBJ1-5
D: -
size: -
DNA: TGTGCCAGCAGTTACGGGCAGGCTTTCAATCAGCCCCAGCATTTT
CDR3: CASSYGQAFNQPQHF

V: TRBV6-1
J: TRBJ1-2
D: -
size: -
DNA: TGTGCCAGCAGCATGGACAGCTATGGCTACACCTTC
CDR3: CASSMDSYGYTF

V: TRBV7-2
J: TRBJ1-1
D: TRBD1
size: -
DNA: TGTGCCAGCAGCGCCCGACGACAGGGCCGGGCTGAAGCTTTCTTT
CDR3: CASSARRQGRAEAFF

V: TRBV7-9
J: TRBJ1-4
D: -
size: -
DNA: TGTGCCAGCACCCCCGGGACTGATGAAAAACTGTTTTTT
CDR3: CASTPGTDEKLFF

V: TRBV9
J: TRBJ1-2
D: TRBD1
size: -
DNA: TGTGCCAGCAGCGTAGATCCGGCAGGGGGCGTTGGCTACACCTTC
CDR3: CASSVDPAGGVGYTF

V: TRBV14
J: TRBJ1-1
D: -
size: -
DNA: TGTGCCAGCAGCCATTATACGGGGAACACTGAAGCTTTCTTT
CDR3: CASSHYTGNTEAFF

V: TRBV4-3
J: TRBJ2-1
D: TRBD1
size: once
DNA: TGCGCCAGCAGTGGGACAGGGGTCCGAAATGAGCAGTTCTTC
CDR3: CASSGTGVRNEQFF

V: TRBV7-3
J: TRBJ2-1
D: TRBD2
size: -
DNA: TGTGCCAGCAGCTTAGGGGGAGGGCCCCACAATGAGCAGTTCTTC
CDR3: CASSLGGGPHNEQFF

V: TRBV2
J: TRBJ1-2
D: -
size: once
DNA: TGTGCCAGCAGTCGAGACAGCTATGGCTACACCTTC
CDR3: CASSRDSYGYTF

V: TRBV6-5
J: TRBJ1-2
D: -
size: -
DNA: TGTGCCAGCAGTCCTAGTTGGGGGGACTATGGCTACACCTTC
CDR3: CASSPSWGDYGYTF

V: TRBV7-3
J: TRBJ2-1
D: TRBD2
size: -
DNA: TGTGCCAGCAGCTTAGGGGTTAGCGGGAGATCTGGGAATGAGCAGTTCTTC
CDR3: CASSLGVSGRSGNEQFF

V: TRBV3-1/TRBV3-2
J: TRBJ2-2
D: TRBD2
size: -
DNA: TGTGCCAGCAGCCAAATACTAGCGGGACGCCGCACCGGGGAGCTGTTTTTT
CDR3: CASSQILAGRRTGELFF